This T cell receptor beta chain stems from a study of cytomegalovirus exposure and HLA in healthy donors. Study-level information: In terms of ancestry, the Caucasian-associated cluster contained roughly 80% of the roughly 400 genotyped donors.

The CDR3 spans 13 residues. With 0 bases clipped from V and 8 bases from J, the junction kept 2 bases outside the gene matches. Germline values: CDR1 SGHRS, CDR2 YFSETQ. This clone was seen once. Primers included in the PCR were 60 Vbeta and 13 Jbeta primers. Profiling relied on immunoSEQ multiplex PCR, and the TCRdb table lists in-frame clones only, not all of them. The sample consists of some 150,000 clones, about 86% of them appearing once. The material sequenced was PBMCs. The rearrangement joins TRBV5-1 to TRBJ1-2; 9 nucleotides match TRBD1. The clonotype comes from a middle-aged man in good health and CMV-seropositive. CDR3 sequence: CASSLGTGAGYTF. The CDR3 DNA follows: TGCGCCAGCAGCTTGGGGACAGGGGCGGGCTACACCTTC.